The 4 T cell receptor beta chains below come from one sample, sequenced in a study of shared clonotypes between healthy human individuals. Sequencing was performed with immunoSEQ multiplex PCR; in TCRdb, only in-frame clones are kept and a portion is missing. The sample contains just over 2,000,000 clones, 85% to 95% of which appear only once. The sequenced sample consisted of naive CD4+ T cells sorted from blood. Subset meaning: CD45RA+ positively selected. These TCRs come from a young man in good health.

For this clone: Other nucleotide sequences from this sample produce the same CDR3. The genes are TRBV7-9 and TRBJ2-2, with TRBD2 matching 7 bases. Germline assignment: CDR1 SEHNR and CDR2 FQNEAQ (reference sequence). CDR3 length: 14 amino acids. V dropped 2 bases and J dropped 5; count of bases not matched to a gene: 2. CDR3 region: CASSLSGGTGELFF. DNA of the CDR3: TGTGCCAGCAGCTTATCCGGGGGGACCGGGGAGCTGTTTTTT.

This clone was recorded once. This sequence joins TRBV2 and TRBJ1-2; TRBD1 matches 10 bases. V dropped 4 bases and J dropped 7; count of bases not matched to a gene: 3. The CDR3 is made up of 13 amino acids. Germline CDR1 reads SNHLY; CDR2 reads FYNNEI. CDR3 amino acids: CASSGQGASGYTF. CDR3 nucleotides: TGTGCCAGCAGTGGACAGGGGGCTTCTGGCTACACCTTC.

V and J are TRBV5-1 and TRBJ2-7; 7 nucleotides line up with TRBD1. This CDR3 has 13 residues. The V gene end was trimmed by 4 bases and the J gene end by 5 bases; junction bases not matched to a gene: 6. Germline CDR1 SGHRS, CDR2 YFSETQ. The CDR3 protein is CASSTGTVDEQYF. CDR3 DNA sequence: TGCGCCAGCAGCACCGGGACAGTAGACGAGCAGTACTTC. The variable domain in full, completed from reference TRBV5-1 and TRBJ2-7, reads KAGVTQTPRYLIKTRGQQVTLSCSPISGHRSVSWYQQTPGQGLQFLFEYFSETQRNKGNFPGRFSGRQFSNSRSEMNVSTLELGDSALYLCASSTGTVDEQYFGPGTRLTVT.

The J gene is TRBJ2-5, the V gene TRBV5-4, with a possible D match to TRBD1 (5 bases). With 1 base removed from V and 1 base from J, the gap between germline ends came to 8 bases. The length of the CDR3 is 14 residues. In germline, CDR1 is SGHNT, CDR2 YYREEE (reference sequence). The CDR3 DNA reads TGTGCCAGCAGCTTGAAGGGGTCCCAAGAGACCCAGTACTTC. Residues: CASSLKGSQETQYF.